Included here is one T cell receptor (beta chain) sequence, with context. The antigen remains undetermined. Expressed TCRB transcripts were sequenced after all isolated RNA was converted to cDNA. Naive, central memory and regulatory T cell samples produced a mean of approximately 3.6 million reads. TCRdb keeps only in-frame clones here, not all; method: immunoSEQ multiplex PCR. This repertoire shows 900,000 or so clones, roughly 16% found once; its top ten account for 0.02% to 0.03%. These data belong to a study of beta chain features in type 1 diabetes. Study conclusions and caveats: TCRB repertoires of naive, central memory and Treg cells appeared more similar among patients than among healthy donors.

The sample was naive CD4+ T cells from blood. The receptor was derived from a woman between 18 and 29 years old in good health.

The CDR3 protein is CASSQTSGRAARNEQFF. In DNA, the CDR3 is TGTGCCAGCAGCCAAACTAGCGGGAGGGCCGCCCGCAATGAGCAGTTCTTC. The chain couples TRBV5-4 to TRBJ2-1; 13 bases are shared with TRBD2. V lost 4 bases and J lost 6; bases outside the gene matches: 10. This CDR3 spans 17 amino acids. From germline, CDR1 is SGHNT and CDR2 YYREEE (reference sequence). The full variable domain, with the rest looked up from reference TRBV5-4 and TRBJ2-1, is ETGVTQSPTHLIKTRGQQVTLRCSSQSGHNTVSWYQQALGQGPQFIFQYYREEENGRGNFPPRFSGLQFPNYSSELNVNALELDDSALYLCASSQTSGRAARNEQFFGPGTRLTVL.